This T cell receptor beta chain was captured by sequencing in a study of T and B cells in COVID-19 patients. Study-level background: Peripheral blood came from COVID-19 patients with active infection or after recovery. The recovered cohort's median age was approximately 34 years, versus around 70 years in active infection. Points from the study as a whole: Sorted SARS-CoV-2-responsive or tetramer+ T cells and CD4+, regulatory and CD8+ subsets were not yet sequenced.

Trimming cost V 4 bases and J 6 bases; bases outside gene matches: 8. This CDR3 has 15 amino acids. Germline CDR1 is LNHDA and CDR2 is SQIVND (reference sequence). From blood, 250-500 ng of genomic DNA served as TRB template. As concerns this clonotype: Antigen specificity is unknown.

Multiplex PCR with BIOMED2 TRB-A/B primer pools amplified TRB rearrangements. TCRdb ran MiXCR on the multiplex PCR reads and lists one entry per CDR3 protein. The profile shows about 9,300 distinct CDR3 sequences, about two fifths of them singletons. The chain carries TRBV19 and TRBJ1-1, with 10 positions matching TRBD1. This TCR derives from a human donor with active COVID-19. Sequencing was performed on blood. The DNA for the CDR3 is TGTGCCAGTAGTACCCTCGGGACAGGGGATTCTGAAGCTTTCTTT. This translates into CASSTLGTGDSEAFF.